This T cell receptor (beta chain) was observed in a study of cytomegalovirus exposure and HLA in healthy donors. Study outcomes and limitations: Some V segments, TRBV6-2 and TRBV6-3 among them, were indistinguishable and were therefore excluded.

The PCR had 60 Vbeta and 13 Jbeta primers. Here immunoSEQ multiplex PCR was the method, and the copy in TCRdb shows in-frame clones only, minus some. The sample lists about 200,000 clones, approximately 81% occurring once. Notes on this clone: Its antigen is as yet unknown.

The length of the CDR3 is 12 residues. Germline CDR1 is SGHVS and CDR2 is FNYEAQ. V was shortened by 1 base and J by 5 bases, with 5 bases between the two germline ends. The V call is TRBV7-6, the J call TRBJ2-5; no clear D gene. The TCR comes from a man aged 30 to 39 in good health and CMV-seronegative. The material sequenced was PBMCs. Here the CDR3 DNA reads TGTGCCAGCAGCTTAGTCTTGGAGACCCAGTACTTC. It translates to CASSLVLETQYF. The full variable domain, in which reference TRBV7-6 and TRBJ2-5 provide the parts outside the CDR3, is GAGVSQSPRYKVTKRGQDVALRCDPISGHVSLYWYRQALGQGPEFLTYFNYEAQQDKSGLPNDRFSAERPEGSISTLTIQRTEQRDSAMYRCASSLVLETQYFGPGTRLLVL.